What follows are 26 T cell receptor beta chains derived from one specimen sequenced in a study of cytomegalovirus exposure and HLA in healthy donors. A multiplex PCR was run with 60 Vbeta primers and 13 Jbeta primers. Here immunoSEQ multiplex PCR was the method, and the copy in TCRdb shows in-frame clones only, minus some. Of 200,000 to 250,000 clones in the sample, over 65% were seen once. The sequenced sample consisted of PBMCs. The source is a man in his late teens or twenties in good health and CMV-seronegative.

V is TRBV28 and J is TRBJ2-1; D possibly corresponds to TRBD1 (5 bases). The CDR3 spans 20 residues. Germline lookup yields CDR1 MDHEN and CDR2 SYDVKM. V lost 4 bases to trimming and J lost 4 bases, with 29 bases between them. DNA of the CDR3: TGTGCCAGCAGTTCAGGGATCGCGGACATTGACGGTTTTGGGTACAATGAGCAGTTCTTC. Residues: CASSSGIADIDGFGYNEQFF.

The chain employs TRBV5-6 and TRBJ2-1; TRBD1 aligns across 7 bases. This CDR3 comprises 13 residues. Germline CDR1 is SGHDT and CDR2 is YYEEEE. The V segment lost 1 base and the J segment 13 bases; nucleotides outside the gene matches: 8. CDR3 nucleotides: TGTGCCAGCAGCTTGACCGGGACAGTATATCAGTTCTTC. It is translated as CASSLTGTVYQFF.

V gene TRBV10-1 combines with J gene TRBJ2-2, with TRBD1 as a possible D gene (5 bases). Trimming cost V 6 bases and J 2 bases, with 10 bases left between them. Germline CDR1 and CDR2: WNHNN and SYGVQD (reference sequence). CDR3 size: 14 residues. The CDR3 loop is CASRDDRNTGELFF. The CDR3 bases are TGCGCCAGCAGGGACGACAGAAACACCGGGGAGCTGTTTTTT.

This sequence joins TRBV18 and TRBJ2-5; possibly TRBD1 for D (6 bases). V was pared by 3 bases and J by 5 bases, with 10 bases between. CDR3 length: 13 residues. Germline assignment: CDR1 KGHSH and CDR2 LQKENI. The DNA for the CDR3 is TGTGCCAGCTCACCCGATCAGGGGGAGACCCAGTACTTC. Its translation: CASSPDQGETQYF.

The chain is built from TRBV2 and TRBJ1-2; D is unclear. Per the germline V gene, CDR1 is SNHLY and CDR2 is FYNNEI. CDR3 size: 12 residues. Trimming stripped 7 bases from V and 5 bases from J, with 11 bases between. Written as DNA, the CDR3 is TGTGCCAGCATCTGGGCGTCTTATGGCTACACCTTC. This translates into CASIWASYGYTF.

This sequence joins TRBV5-1 and TRBJ1-4, with 8 bases that match TRBD1. This CDR3 has 16 residues. V lost 0 bases to trimming and J lost 2 bases; unmatched junction nucleotides: 3. The V gene's germline CDR1 is SGHRS and CDR2 YFSETQ. This CDR3 is CASSLDPGGTNEKLFF. CDR3 nucleotide sequence: TGCGCCAGCAGCTTGGATCCAGGGGGCACTAATGAAAAACTGTTTTTT.

The rearrangement joins TRBV6-1 to TRBJ2-2; 13 bases map to TRBD2. This CDR3 region has 18 residues. V shed 4 bases and J 6 bases; nucleotides not matched to a gene: 11. Germline loops: CDR1 MNHNS, CDR2 SASEGT. The CDR3 DNA sequence: TGTGCCAGCAGTGCCCAAGGACTAGCGGGAGTAGGCGCCGGGGAGCTGTTTTTT. As protein: CASSAQGLAGVGAGELFF.

The rearrangement links TRBV7-2 to TRBJ2-7, with 14 nucleotides matching TRBD2. Looked up from germline, CDR1 is SGHTA and CDR2 is FQGNSA. The length of the CDR3 is 17 residues. V lost 5 bases to trimming and J lost 0 bases; unmatched junction nucleotides: 6. CDR3 sequence reads: CASSPGTSGGSSYEQYF. CDR3 DNA sequence: TGTGCCAGCAGCCCTGGGACTAGCGGGGGAAGCTCCTACGAGCAGTACTTC.

V and J are TRBV7-8 and TRBJ2-5; D gene unclear. The CDR3 runs to 15 residues. Trimming took 5 bases from V and 1 from J, leaving 14 bases between them. The germline V gene encodes CDR1 SGHVS and CDR2 FQNEAQ. The CDR3: CASSPDGDFQETQYF. The CDR3 coding sequence is TGTGCCAGCAGCCCCGATGGCGACTTCCAAGAGACCCAGTACTTC. Full variable domain (rest looked up from reference TRBV7-8 and TRBJ2-5): GAGVSQSPRYKVAKRGQDVALRCDPISGHVSLFWYQQALGQGPEFLTYFQNEAQLDKSGLPSDRFFAERPEGSVSTLKIQRTQQEDSAVYLCASSPDGDFQETQYFGPGTRLLVL.

The chain is built from TRBV4-1 and TRBJ2-4; 10 nucleotides align to TRBD1. Trimming took 6 bases from V and 8 from J; bases not matched to a gene: 4. The V gene's germline CDR1 is MGHRA and CDR2 YSYEKL. The CDR3 runs 13 residues. CDR3 sequence reads: CASSRQGADIQYF. For the CDR3, the DNA is TGCGCCAGCAGTCGACAGGGGGCGGACATTCAGTACTTC.

V is TRBV30 and J is TRBJ1-4, with 8 bases matching TRBD1. The germline V gene encodes CDR1 GTSNPN and CDR2 SVGIG (reference sequence). The CDR3 contains 14 residues. The junction had 5 bases not matched to a gene; V was cut back by 0 bases and J by 8 bases. CDR3 in amino acids: CAWSVLRDREKLFF. In nucleotides, the CDR3 is TGTGCCTGGAGTGTACTCCGGGACAGGGAAAAACTGTTTTTT.

The chain combines TRBV19 with TRBJ2-7; 7 bases are a match to TRBD1. The trim removed 5 bases at V and 0 bases at J, leaving 4 bases unmatched. The CDR3 runs 14 residues. Germline V CDR1 and CDR2: LNHDA, SQIVND (reference sequence). The CDR3 DNA follows: TGTGCCAGTAGTGGGGACAGCTACTCCTACGAGCAGTACTTC. It specifies CASSGDSYSYEQYF.

This clone was recorded a few times. CDR3: CSVATSGRQYEQYF. The CDR3 DNA sequence: TGCAGCGTTGCGACTAGCGGGAGACAGTACGAGCAGTACTTC. V is TRBV29-1 and J is TRBJ2-7, with 12 bases fitting TRBD2. The CDR3 covers 14 residues. The trim removed 4 bases at V and 4 bases at J, leaving 5 bases unmatched. Germline loops: CDR1 SQVTM, CDR2 ANQGSEA.

The chain has TRBV21-1 and TRBJ2-7; the table's D gene call, TRBD2, was not cross checked with the DNA. TRBV21-1 is annotated as a pseudogene. The CDR3 has 20 residues. The DNA for the CDR3 is TGTGCCAGCAGCAATCCGGACGATCCAGCGGGAGGGGGGAAAGGGGTCGAGCAGTACTTC. It codes for CASSNPDDPAGGGKGVEQYF.

This clone was seen only a few times. This sequence joins TRBV2 and TRBJ2-7; perhaps TRBD2 as D (6 bases). Trimming removed 8 bases from V and 5 bases from J, with 16 bases in between. Germline values: CDR1 SNHLY, CDR2 FYNNEI. This CDR3 has 13 amino acids. CDR3 sequence (DNA): TGTGCCAGCGGGGCGGGACCGATCAACGAGCAGTACTTC. Protein sequence: CASGAGPINEQYF.

The rearrangement uses TRBV7-9 and TRBJ2-2, with D unresolved. This CDR3 contains 14 residues. Trimming removed 3 bases from V and 1 base from J, with 6 bases in between. Germline V gene sequence: CDR1 SEHNR, CDR2 FQNEAQ (reference sequence). CDR3 in amino acids: CASSFRLNTGELFF. CDR3 bases: TGTGCCAGCAGCTTTCGGTTGAACACCGGGGAGCTGTTTTTT.

In nucleotides, the CDR3 is TGTGCCAGCAGCAAGCGGGAACAAGAGACCCAGTACTTC. Amino acid sequence: CASSKREQETQYF. The chain recombines TRBV7-2 with TRBJ2-5; 7 bases line up with TRBD2. The V and J ends lost 5 bases and 2 bases, in that order; junction bases with no gene match: 2. This CDR3 has 13 residues. Germline-derived CDR1 and CDR2 are SGHTA and FQGNSA.

The chain links TRBV10-3 to TRBJ2-1; TRBD2 matches 9 bases. V trimming: 3 bases; J trimming: 7 bases; junction bases outside the gene matches: 7. CDR1 and CDR2 (germline): ENHRY, SYGVKD. The CDR3 contains 15 residues. The CDR3 is CAISESREGQNEQFF. The CDR3 coding sequence is TGTGCCATCAGTGAATCGCGGGAGGGCCAAAATGAGCAGTTCTTC.

A single count supports this clone. V gene TRBV7-6 combines with J gene TRBJ2-5; no clear D. The CDR3 spans 14 residues. CDR1 SGHVS and CDR2 FNYEAQ come from the germline V gene. Deletions cut 1 base from V and 2 bases from J, with 8 bases between. The DNA for the CDR3 is TGTGCCAGCAGCTTAGGAACTATACAAGAGACCCAGTACTTC. Its translation is CASSLGTIQETQYF.

The chain couples TRBV7-2 to TRBJ1-3, with D possibly being TRBD1 (5 bases). Trimming took off 5 bases at V and 1 base at J, with 12 bases between the two ends. Germline CDR1 SGHTA, CDR2 FQGNSA. This CDR3 is built from 15 residues. CDR3 residues: CASSTQVSSGNTIYF. Written as DNA, the CDR3 is TGTGCCAGCAGCACACAGGTGTCTTCTGGAAACACCATATATTTT.

The V gene is TRBV2, the J gene TRBJ1-2, with no clear D. Germline CDR1 is SNHLY and CDR2 is FYNNEI. The CDR3 extends over 19 amino acids. Trimming removed 2 bases from V and 8 bases from J, with 30 bases in between. The CDR3 nucleotides are TGTGCCAGCAGTGAATATTTCTTACTCTCGGGAAAGCAGGAGACAGGCTACACCTTC. Protein sequence: CASSEYFLLSGKQETGYTF.

This chain uses TRBV5-6 with TRBJ2-3, with D uncertain. Between the trimmed V and J ends, which lost 1 base and 5 bases, there was a span of 8 bases. The CDR3 runs to 13 residues. The germline V gene has CDR1 SGHDT and CDR2 YYEEEE. This CDR3 is CASSLFSGDTQYF. In DNA form, the CDR3 reads TGTGCCAGCAGCTTGTTCTCAGGAGATACGCAGTATTTT.

The V gene is TRBV11-2, the J gene TRBJ2-7; 9 positions agree with TRBD2. Germline V gives CDR1 SGHAT, CDR2 FQNNGV. The CDR3 extends over 16 amino acids. The J segment lost 5 bases and the V segment lost 1 base, leaving 9 bases of the junction unmatched. The CDR3 here is CASSLAAGGPIDEQYF. The DNA for the CDR3 is TGTGCCAGCAGCTTAGCGGCGGGAGGGCCCATAGACGAGCAGTACTTC.

V is TRBV7-9 and J is TRBJ2-5; 7 bases line up with TRBD1. Germline V gene lookup returns CDR1 SEHNR and CDR2 FQNEAQ (reference sequence). With 3 bases clipped from V and 1 base from J, the junction kept 8 bases outside the gene matches. The CDR3 is made up of 16 amino acids. CDR3 DNA: TGTGCCAGCAGCTTGGGGGCCGGGGACAGCCAAGAGACCCAGTACTTC. This encodes CASSLGAGDSQETQYF.

The chain combines TRBV5-6 with TRBJ2-7; 7 nucleotides align to TRBD2. Germline CDR1 SGHDT, CDR2 YYEEEE. The J segment lost 6 bases and the V segment lost 3 bases, leaving 6 bases of the junction unmatched. The length of the CDR3 is 13 residues. CDR3 bases: TGTGCCAGCAGCTGGGAGGGGAGGGGCGAGCAGTACTTC. Its protein is CASSWEGRGEQYF.

The genes are TRBV7-9 and TRBJ2-1, with D maybe TRBD2 (6 bases). This CDR3 contains 13 residues. The germline V gene encodes CDR1 SEHNR and CDR2 FQNEAQ (reference sequence). Trimming shortened V by 3 bases and J by 4 bases, and 7 bases separated the two germline ends. CDR3 sequence reads: CASSFGGYNEQFF. The CDR3 DNA follows: TGTGCCAGCAGCTTCGGGGGTTACAATGAGCAGTTCTTC.